Each of the 11 T cell receptor beta chains below was sequenced from the same sample in a study of shared clonotypes between healthy human individuals (dated by TCRdb to the early 2020s). For the CD8 naive samples, CD45RO-negative cells were positively selected for CCR7, yielding a CD45RA+CCR7+ population from which TemRA cells were excluded. Libraries came from the immunoSEQ multiplex PCR assay. Drawn from immuneACCESS, this table holds only the in-frame rearrangements with V and J called that TCRdb kept. Clones are partly lost; checked studies trace under half to an unresolved V gene and leave the rest unexplained. This sample lists 800,000 or so clones; 90% to 97% were detected once. The ten largest clones capture around 0.21% of the sample. The sample comprised naive CD8+ T cells sorted from blood. Per the publication, the cell subset or site label means: CD45RA+CCR7+. These receptors all come from a man aged 25 to 45 in good health.

The rearrangement joins TRBV28 to TRBJ2-1; D is perhaps TRBD2 (6 bases). This CDR3 comprises 14 residues. Germline lookup yields CDR1 MDHEN and CDR2 SYDVKM. Trimming took 5 bases from V and 4 from J, leaving 12 bases between them. This CDR3 is CASSPLGLYNEQFF. The CDR3 DNA reads TGTGCCAGCAGTCCTCTGGGACTTTACAATGAGCAGTTCTTC.

The chain employs TRBV7-9 and TRBJ2-7, with 8 bases that match TRBD1. The germline CDR1 and CDR2 sequences are SEHNR and FQNEAQ (reference sequence). Unmatched junction bases numbered 1, after V lost 1 base and J lost 5 bases. This CDR3 is 13 amino acids long. CDR3 region: CASSLEDRDEQYF. Here the CDR3 DNA reads TGTGCCAGCAGCTTAGAGGACAGGGACGAGCAGTACTTC. Full variable domain (missing parts from reference TRBV7-9 and TRBJ2-7): DTGVSQNPRHKITKRGQNVTFRCDPISEHNRLYWYRQTLGQGPEFLTYFQNEAQLEKSRLLSDRFSAERPKGSFSTLEIQRTEQGDSAMYLCASSLEDRDEQYFGPGTRLTVT.

The CDR3 sequence is CASSRQENTGELFF. CDR3 DNA sequence: TGTGCCAGCAGTCGACAGGAGAACACCGGGGAGCTGTTTTTT. The chain carries TRBV27 and TRBJ2-2; possibly TRBD1 for D (6 bases). Trimming took off 5 bases at V and 1 base at J, with 8 bases between the two ends. This CDR3 region has 14 residues. Germline CDR1 and CDR2: MNHEY and SMNVEV (reference sequence).

This sequence joins TRBV7-8 and TRBJ2-3; tentative D call: TRBD1 (5 bases). Trimming pared 1 base from V and 0 bases from J, leaving 8 bases between. This CDR3 is 15 amino acids long. CDR1 SGHVS and CDR2 FQNEAQ come from the germline V gene. The CDR3 DNA reads TGTGCCAGCAGCTTAGGGACAACTAGCACAGATACGCAGTATTTT. It codes for CASSLGTTSTDTQYF. The variable domain in full, completed from reference TRBV7-8 and TRBJ2-3, reads GAGVSQSPRYKVAKRGQDVALRCDPISGHVSLFWYQQALGQGPEFLTYFQNEAQLDKSGLPSDRFFAERPEGSVSTLKIQRTQQEDSAVYLCASSLGTTSTDTQYFGPGTRLTVL.

The chain links TRBV2 to TRBJ1-2; 7 bases line up with TRBD1. After removal of 9 bases from V and 4 bases from J, the junction contained 5 bases not matched to a gene. This CDR3 is 12 amino acids long. Germline values: CDR1 SNHLY, CDR2 FYNNEI. The DNA of the CDR3 is TGTGCCAGAAGAGGACAGGTCTATGGCTACACCTTC. Translating it yields CARRGQVYGYTF. Based on the CDR3 plus reference TRBV2 and TRBJ1-2, the full variable domain is EPEVTQTPSHQVTQMGQEVILRCVPISNHLYFYWYRQILGQKVEFLVSFYNNEISEKSEIFDDQFSVERPDGSNFTLKIRSTKLEDSAMYFCARRGQVYGYTFGSGTRLTVV.

The count of this clone is one. The rearrangement links TRBV5-1 to TRBJ1-1, with D possibly matching TRBD1 (6 bases). V lost 0 bases to trimming and J lost 8 bases, with 11 bases between them. The CDR3 consists of 13 residues. The germline CDR1 and CDR2 sequences are SGHRS and YFSETQ. The CDR3 coding sequence is TGCGCCAGCAGCTTGGATGCGGGGGCGGAAGCTTTCTTT. Translation: CASSLDAGAEAFF.

The gene calls are TRBV5-1 and TRBJ2-5; either TRBD1 or TRBD2 may fit D (5 bases each). From germline, CDR1 is SGHRS and CDR2 YFSETQ. This CDR3 spans 15 amino acids. Trimming took off 3 bases at V and 4 bases at J, with 16 bases between the two ends. For the CDR3, the DNA is TGCGCCAGCAGCTCCGGGACGGCCCCAGGAGAGACCCAGTACTTC. It codes for CASSSGTAPGETQYF.

The V gene is TRBV7-6, the J gene TRBJ1-5, with D possibly matching TRBD1 (6 bases). V was shortened by 8 bases and J by 6 bases, with 8 bases between the two germline ends. The CDR3 sequence is 11 residues long. Germline V gene data show CDR1 as SGHVS and CDR2 as FNYEAQ. The CDR3 nucleotides read TGTGCCAGCGGAGGGGGTCAGCCCCAGCATTTT. Translation gives CASGGGQPQHF.

The chain couples TRBV5-4 to TRBJ2-7; TRBD1 aligns across 8 bases. The ends lost 5 bases at V and 2 bases at J; junction bases unmatched: 3. Looked up from germline, CDR1 is SGHNT and CDR2 is YYREEE (reference sequence). CDR3 length: 13 residues. This chain's CDR3 is CASSDRGAYEQYF. The CDR3 region has the DNA TGTGCCAGCAGTGACAGGGGAGCCTACGAGCAGTACTTC.

The J gene is TRBJ2-2, the V gene TRBV18, with TRBD2 matching over 14 bases. The CDR3 spans 18 residues. J gave up 5 bases and V 0 bases, and 5 bases lay outside the gene matches. Germline V gives CDR1 KGHSH, CDR2 LQKENI. CDR3 coding DNA: TGTGCCAGCTCACCACCCGCCGGGACTAGCGGGAGTACCGGGGAGCTGTTTTTT. Protein product: CASSPPAGTSGSTGELFF.

The rearrangement joins TRBV7-6 to TRBJ2-7; tentatively, D is TRBD2 (6 bases). The V and J ends lost 1 base and 2 bases respectively, with 12 bases between them. This CDR3 region has 15 residues. Germline V CDR1 and CDR2: SGHVS, FNYEAQ. The CDR3 coding sequence is TGTGCCAGCAGCTTAGAAGGGACTGATGCCTACGAGCAGTACTTC. Translated, it gives CASSLEGTDAYEQYF.